This T cell receptor beta chain was found in a study of tumor and adjacent non-tumor tissue in lung cancer. Study-level information: Samples averaged roughly 4 million productive TCRbeta reads each.

A modified ARM-PCR protocol with three rounds of nested PCR amplified TCRbeta. TCRdb passed the multiplex PCR reads through MiXCR, listing each CDR3 protein once. The data hold 60,000 to 85,000 distinct CDR3 sequences, with roughly 80% observed a single time. Study-level findings and limits: Tumor repertoires had a smaller top 100 clone share than normal lung.

This clonotype turned up a few times. What it binds is not known. This may stem from a read error, because a much larger clone lies one nucleotide away. This sample's RNA came from whole unsorted tissue. The source of this sequence is a woman between 45 and 60 years old with non-small cell lung cancer. Sample: lung tumor tissue.

DNA for the CDR3: TGCGCCAGCAGCCCGGACTCCGGATCGAACACCGGGGAGCTGTTTTTT. Its translation is CASSPDSGSNTGELFF. The chain carries TRBV5-1 and TRBJ2-2; TRBD2 is a possible D gene (5 bases). Germline lookup yields CDR1 SGHRS and CDR2 YFSETQ. The CDR3 has 16 amino acids. V lost 4 bases and J 0 bases, leaving 13 bases between the germline ends.